The clone carrying this T cell receptor (beta chain) has only one observation. As yet, its antigen is unknown. This sample was taken from a study of T cell responses to AZD1222 COVID-19 vaccine. Repertoires were generated with immunoSEQ multiplex PCR, while TCRdb's copy carries only in-frame clones and drops some. The sample consists of about 130,000 clones, 89% of them appearing once. Overall study findings and caveats: Dominant at 160-218 and 743-854, vaccine-associated CD4 TCRs also spanned spike. As reported, nearly half of all spike-specific TCRs target variant regions that are unmutated. The donors showed a predominance of white British ancestry and of females, with possible underestimation of clonal diversity.

This CDR3 is built from 13 residues. Germline loops: CDR1 LNHDA, CDR2 SQIVND (reference sequence). Between the trimmed V and J ends, which lost 4 bases and 4 bases, there was a span of 11 bases. The clonotype was recovered from an adult in good health. Material: peripheral blood, obtained on day 0 of AZD1222 vaccination. The V and J genes are TRBV19 and TRBJ2-7; perhaps TRBD1 as D (6 bases). CDR3 in amino acids: CASSNPQGYEQYF. CDR3 nucleotides: TGTGCCAGTAGTAACCCACAGGGATACGAGCAGTACTTC. Drawing the rest from reference TRBV19 and TRBJ2-7, the complete variable domain is DGGITQSPKYLFRKEGQNVTLSCEQNLNHDAMYWYRQDPGQGLRLIYYSQIVNDFQKGDIAEGYSVSREKKESFPLTVTSAQKNPTAFYLCASSNPQGYEQYFGPGTRLTVT.